This note documents a single TCR beta chain sequence. Its target is unknown. The data derive from a study of cytomegalovirus exposure and HLA in healthy donors. Regarding the study as a whole: In an earlier analysis, in fewer than 700 donors, most V segments appeared productive either ~87% or ~30% of the time. A list of about 160 TCR beta chains associated with cytomegalovirus was given. In a later analysis, at a false discovery rate of 0.05, 16,951 TCR beta sequences matched HLA alleles.

Unmatched junction bases numbered 12, after V lost 7 bases and J lost 5 bases. The CDR3 totals 16 residues. Germline V gene data show CDR1 as MDHEN and CDR2 as SYDVKM. PCR amplification relied on 60 Vbeta primers (plus 13 Jbeta primers). Generated by immunoSEQ multiplex PCR, the TCRdb table keeps only in-frame clones and is missing some. The sample gives 150,000 to 200,000 clones, 75% of which show up once; 2.5% to 3.5% is in the top ten. This TCR was sampled from a male donor in good health and CMV-seronegative. The rearrangement uses TRBV28 and TRBJ1-2, with 11 bases lining up with TRBD1. The sample consisted of PBMCs. CDR3 DNA sequence: TGTGCCAGCACTACTTTTCGGACAGGGGGCGCGTATGGCTACACCTTC. Translating gives CASTTFRTGGAYGYTF.